The 29 T cell receptor beta chains in this list originate from one sample, sequenced in a study of cytomegalovirus exposure and HLA in healthy donors. The primer mix had 60 Vbeta and 13 Jbeta primers. Sequencing was performed with immunoSEQ multiplex PCR; in TCRdb, only in-frame clones are kept and a portion is missing. This table holds around 130,000 clones, roughly 80% found once. The specimen was PBMCs. Source of these receptors: a boy younger than 18 in good health and CMV-seronegative.

The chain employs TRBV10-3 and TRBJ1-2; D is perhaps TRBD1 (5 bases). Germline V gene sequence: CDR1 ENHRY, CDR2 SYGVKD. The CDR3 has 16 amino acids. Trimming cost V 6 bases and J 0 bases, with 17 bases left between them. Here the CDR3 reads CAIRDVVWGSNYGYTF. The CDR3, as DNA: TGTGCCATCAGGGATGTGGTTTGGGGCTCTAACTATGGCTACACCTTC.

The DNA for the CDR3 is TGCGCCAGCAGCTTGACCTCGACTAGTCCCTCCTACGAGCAGTACTTC. It is translated as CASSLTSTSPSYEQYF. V and J are TRBV5-1 and TRBJ2-7, with a weak D call TRBD2 (6 bases). Germline V CDR1 and CDR2: SGHRS, YFSETQ. Trimming removed 1 base at V and 0 bases at J, with 14 bases between. The CDR3 runs to 16 residues.

The chain links TRBV5-1 to TRBJ2-1; TRBD2 matches at 12 bases. The V gene's germline CDR1 is SGHRS and CDR2 YFSETQ. This CDR3 comprises 17 residues. J was trimmed by 7 bases and V by 4 bases; bases with no gene match: 12. CDR3 DNA: TGCGCCAGCAGCCTATTCGGACTAGCGGGATCATTTAATGAGCAGTTCTTC. Encoded protein: CASSLFGLAGSFNEQFF.

The V call is TRBV7-2, the J call TRBJ2-1; the match to TRBD2 covers 9 bases. Germline lookup yields CDR1 SGHTA and CDR2 FQGNSA. V shed 1 base, J shed 8 bases, and the junction held 9 bases outside the gene matches. CDR3 length: 16 amino acids. The CDR3 DNA reads as TGTGCCAGCAGCTTAGAGGTAGCGGGAGTGTCCGATGAGCAGTTCTTC. Protein product: CASSLEVAGVSDEQFF.

The V and J genes are TRBV7-2 and TRBJ2-7, with D possibly matching TRBD1 (5 bases). The germline V and J ends were trimmed by 6 bases and 5 bases, with 14 bases remaining between them. The CDR3 totals 13 residues. Germline V gives CDR1 SGHTA, CDR2 FQGNSA. CDR3 in amino acids: CASSFTGGNEQYF. In nucleotides, the CDR3 is TGTGCCAGCAGTTTCACAGGCGGTAACGAGCAGTACTTC.

The rearrangement joins TRBV5-1 to TRBJ2-2; TRBD1 agrees at 8 bases. The length of the CDR3 is 15 residues. Germline V gene lookup returns CDR1 SGHRS and CDR2 YFSETQ. V trimming: 2 bases; J trimming: 1 base; junction bases outside the gene matches: 1. The CDR3 sequence is CASSFGTGNTGELFF. In nucleotides, the CDR3 is TGCGCCAGCAGCTTCGGGACAGGGAACACCGGGGAGCTGTTTTTT. The entire variable domain, with the rest obtained from reference TRBV5-1 and TRBJ2-2, is as follows: KAGVTQTPRYLIKTRGQQVTLSCSPISGHRSVSWYQQTPGQGLQFLFEYFSETQRNKGNFPGRFSGRQFSNSRSEMNVSTLELGDSALYLCASSFGTGNTGELFFGEGSRLTVL.

About this clone itself: The CDR3 end shows no conserved phenylalanine or tryptophan, and so a read error is likely. Because the CDR3's place on the DNA is in doubt, the DNA is left out and the CDR3 is given as listed by TCRdb. V is TRBV15 and J is TRBJ2-4; TRBD1 was called by the table and not checked on the DNA. The CDR3 numbers 12 amino acids, ends counted. Per germline, CDR1 LNHNV and CDR2 YYDKDF (reference sequence). The CDR3 region is CATSIPSDRGAL.

Regarding this clone: This specimen includes other DNA sequences encoding the same CDR3. This sequence joins TRBV19 and TRBJ2-3; 11 bases are shared with TRBD2. Trimming at V came to 5 bases and at J to 4 bases, leaving 5 bases not matched to a gene. CDR3 length: 15 residues. Germline CDR1 is LNHDA and CDR2 is SQIVND (reference sequence). Here the CDR3 reads CASSLLAGVADTQYF. The CDR3 nucleotides read TGTGCCAGTAGTTTACTAGCGGGAGTGGCAGATACGCAGTATTTT.

The V gene is TRBV6-1, the J gene TRBJ1-2, with TRBD1 matching 9 bases. The V gene's germline CDR1 is MNHNS and CDR2 SASEGT. This CDR3 region has 15 residues. The V and J ends lost 6 bases and 6 bases, in that order; junction bases with no gene match: 11. CDR3 protein: CASRRYRTGADGYTF. The CDR3 DNA reads TGTGCCAGCAGACGTTACCGGACAGGGGCGGATGGCTACACCTTC.

V gene TRBV7-2 combines with J gene TRBJ1-2, with TRBD1 as a possible D gene (6 bases). Per germline, CDR1 SGHTA and CDR2 FQGNSA. Trimming stripped 7 bases from V and 6 bases from J, with 21 bases between. There are 15 residues in the CDR3. The CDR3 coding sequence is TGTGCCAGCACCTCCGTGATGGGGGCGGTGGATGGCTACACCTTC. This gives the protein CASTSVMGAVDGYTF.

The J gene is TRBJ2-1, the V gene TRBV10-3, with TRBD2 matching over 10 bases. Losses at the gene ends were 6 bases for V and 6 bases for J; bases not matched to a gene: 5. Germline assignment: CDR1 ENHRY and CDR2 SYGVKD. The CDR3 covers 14 residues. The chain's CDR3 is CAISLAGEVNEQFF. The DNA of the CDR3 is TGTGCCATCAGCCTAGCGGGAGAGGTCAATGAGCAGTTCTTC.

The chain recombines TRBV4-1 with TRBJ2-7; 10 bases fit TRBD2. V was pared by 1 base and J by 3 bases, with 9 bases of the junction left unmatched. Looked up from germline, CDR1 is MGHRA and CDR2 is YSYEKL. The CDR3 runs 17 residues. The chain's CDR3 is CASSQVTSGIGFYEQYF. The CDR3 bases are TGCGCCAGCAGCCAAGTCACTAGCGGGATTGGGTTCTACGAGCAGTACTTC.

This chain links TRBV6-5 with TRBJ2-7; D might be TRBD1 (6 bases). Between the trimmed V and J ends, which lost 10 bases and 1 base, there was a span of 14 bases. The germline V gene encodes CDR1 MNHEY and CDR2 SVGAGI. The CDR3 contains 13 residues. The CDR3 region is CATIDRLSYEQYF. The DNA for the CDR3 is TGTGCCACCATAGACAGGCTATCCTACGAGCAGTACTTC.

The chain joins TRBV27 to TRBJ1-1; no clear D. The ends were cut back, 2 bases at V and 1 base at J, with 11 bases in the middle. Looked up from germline, CDR1 is MNHEY and CDR2 is SMNVEV (reference sequence). The CDR3 contains 15 residues. The CDR3 loop is CASSLDSAGNTEAFF. The CDR3 DNA sequence: TGTGCCAGCAGTTTAGATTCGGCAGGGAACACTGAAGCTTTCTTT.

In nucleotides, the CDR3 is TGCGCCAGCAGGGAGGCCGATCTCTCCTACGAGCAGTACTTC. Amino acid sequence: CASREADLSYEQYF. The chain is built from TRBV5-1 and TRBJ2-7; weak D call: TRBD2 (5 bases). Germline CDR1 reads SGHRS; CDR2 reads YFSETQ. The CDR3 runs 14 residues. Trimming took off 5 bases at V and 0 bases at J, with 12 bases between the two ends.

This clone has only one observation. The chain uses TRBV30 and TRBJ1-2; 9 bases are shared with TRBD1. The germline CDR1 and CDR2 sequences are GTSNPN and SVGIG (reference sequence). The CDR3 length is 16 residues. J was trimmed by 3 bases and V by 2 bases; bases with no gene match: 10. CDR3 sequence: CAWSLNPGQGHYGYTF. The CDR3 DNA reads as TGTGCCTGGAGTTTAAACCCGGGACAGGGCCACTATGGCTACACCTTC.

The genes are TRBV30 and TRBJ1-2; D not resolved. V gave up 3 bases and J gave up 8 bases, with 16 bases separating them. The CDR3 runs 13 residues. The V gene's germline CDR1 is GTSNPN and CDR2 SVGIG (reference sequence). CDR3 nucleotides: TGTGCCTGGAGCCCTCGGAGGGTCGGGGGCTACACCTTC. Amino acid sequence: CAWSPRRVGGYTF.

CDR3 sequence: CASSSWTGVGELFF. The CDR3 DNA is TGTGCCAGCAGCTCCTGGACAGGGGTCGGGGAGCTGTTTTTT. The rearrangement joins TRBV5-5 to TRBJ2-2; 9 positions agree with TRBD1. This CDR3 spans 14 amino acids. Germline trimming cut 3 bases from V and 7 bases from J; bases unmatched to any gene: 4. The germline V gene encodes CDR1 SGHKS and CDR2 YYEKEE (reference sequence).

This clone has a handful of counts. The J gene is TRBJ2-5, the V gene TRBV5-6; no clear D. Deletions cut 1 base from V and 4 bases from J, with 8 bases between. Germline V gives CDR1 SGHDT, CDR2 YYEEEE. The CDR3 is made up of 13 amino acids. CDR3 coding DNA: TGTGCCAGCAGCTTGTACAGATCAGAGACCCAGTACTTC. It translates to CASSLYRSETQYF.

This chain uses TRBV30 with TRBJ1-2; 8 nucleotides align to TRBD1. With 5 bases clipped from V and 8 bases from J, the junction kept 7 bases outside the gene matches. The length of the CDR3 is 12 residues. Germline V CDR1 and CDR2: GTSNPN, SVGIG (reference sequence). The CDR3 loop is CAWPGGAKGYTF. The CDR3 nucleotides read TGTGCCTGGCCAGGGGGCGCAAAAGGCTACACCTTC.

This chain's CDR3 is CASSSSLGWGLDNEQYF. CDR3 bases: TGTGCCAGTAGTTCTTCCCTCGGTTGGGGGCTAGACAACGAGCAGTACTTC. The chain employs TRBV19 and TRBJ2-7, with D possibly TRBD1 on 6 matching bases. CDR3 length equals 17 residues. Germline-derived CDR1 and CDR2 are LNHDA and SQIVND (reference sequence). The V gene lost 5 bases and the J gene lost 5 bases, with 25 bases spanning the gap.

This chain connects TRBV2 to TRBJ2-7; 14 bases map to TRBD2. The germline V gene has CDR1 SNHLY and CDR2 FYNNEI. The V gene end was trimmed by 7 bases and the J gene end by 6 bases; junction bases not matched to a gene: 5. There are 14 residues in the CDR3. CDR3 region: CASKGLAGAGEQYF. The CDR3 nucleotides are TGTGCCAGCAAGGGACTAGCGGGAGCGGGCGAGCAGTACTTC.

The chain is built from TRBV30 and TRBJ2-2, with 10 bases matching TRBD2. Unmatched junction bases numbered 3, after V lost 3 bases and J lost 5 bases. Germline V gene sequence: CDR1 GTSNPN, CDR2 SVGIG (reference sequence). CDR3 length equals 14 residues. CDR3 nucleotide sequence: TGTGCCTGGAGCTTACTAGCGGGAACCGGGGAGCTGTTTTTT. Translation: CAWSLLAGTGELFF.

V is TRBV7-2 and J is TRBJ2-1; no clear D gene. Trimming took off 3 bases at V and 6 bases at J, with 9 bases between the two ends. Germline values: CDR1 SGHTA, CDR2 FQGNSA. CDR3 length: 13 amino acids. The CDR3 loop reads CASSFSRLNEQFF. Here the CDR3 DNA reads TGTGCCAGCAGCTTTTCGCGTCTCAATGAGCAGTTCTTC.

This chain links TRBV11-2 with TRBJ2-7, with a possible D match to TRBD1 (5 bases). V lost 4 bases to trimming and J lost 7 bases, with 14 bases between them. CDR3 length: 13 amino acids. Per the germline V gene, CDR1 is SGHAT and CDR2 is FQNNGV. CDR3 loop: CASSSYLQGEQYF. In DNA, the CDR3 is TGTGCCAGCAGCTCATACCTTCAGGGAGAGCAGTACTTC.

In this sample, this clone turned up a few times. CDR3 sequence reads: CASSLEPVGATEAFF. The CDR3 DNA reads TGTGCCAGCAGCTTGGAACCAGTTGGTGCCACTGAAGCTTTCTTT. This chain connects TRBV5-8 to TRBJ1-1, with D uncertain. Looked up from germline, CDR1 is SGHTS and CDR2 is YDEGEE. This CDR3 spans 15 amino acids. V was shortened by 0 bases and J by 4 bases, with 13 bases between the two germline ends.

The CDR3 DNA follows: TGTGCCAGCAGCATCTGGACAGGGGTCTCCTACGAGCAGTACTTC. This encodes CASSIWTGVSYEQYF. This rearrangement joins TRBV21-1 to TRBJ2-7; TRBD1, the D gene given by the table, was not confirmed from the DNA. TRBV21-1 is termed a pseudogene. The CDR3 is 15 amino acids.

J is TRBJ2-7 and V is TRBV30; TRBD1 aligns across 12 bases. The germline CDR1 and CDR2 sequences are GTSNPN and SVGIG (reference sequence). The CDR3 is 14 amino acids. Losses at the gene ends were 7 bases for V and 1 base for J; bases not matched to a gene: 5. DNA of the CDR3: TGTGCCTTCTGGGGACAGGGGGCGTCCTACGAGCAGTACTTC. Translated: CAFWGQGASYEQYF.

The rearrangement links TRBV7-9 to TRBJ1-4, with 9 bases that match TRBD1. The V gene end was trimmed by 4 bases and the J gene end by 5 bases; junction bases not matched to a gene: 8. Germline V gene data show CDR1 as SEHNR and CDR2 as FQNEAQ (reference sequence). The CDR3 runs to 16 residues. The CDR3: CASSSGQGITNEKLFF. CDR3 sequence (DNA): TGTGCCAGCAGCTCCGGACAGGGGATAACGAATGAAAAACTGTTTTTT.